Included here is one T cell receptor beta chain sequence, with context. These data originate in a study of blood T cell repertoires in COVID-19. At the level of the study: Sites in the United States, Italy and Spain provided acute and convalescent COVID-19 samples. PBMCs, B-cell-depleted T cells, or T cells were the source of the cDNA or gDNA that made up the material.

Per the original data handling: Amplifying reference gene primers gave estimates of nucleated cell counts. Assay used: immunoSEQ multiplex PCR; TCRdb lists only in-frame clones, some missing. V, J and clone size derive from that table, while D and trimming were established from the DNA sequence. The table shows 250,000 or so clones, with around nine tenths occurring only once. CDR1 MDHEN and CDR2 SYDVKM come from the germline V gene. The germline V and J ends were trimmed by 7 bases and 2 bases, with 12 bases remaining between them. The CDR3 is 14 residues long. Sequencing was performed on peripheral blood. This chain joins TRBV28 and TRBJ1-5, with D unresolved. The clonotype was recovered from a woman in her 40s who had recovered from COVID-19. The CDR3 coding sequence is TGTGCCAGCACGCGGGGTGCGGGCAATCAGCCCCAGCATTTT. Amino acid sequence: CASTRGAGNQPQHF. The whole variable domain, remainder taken from reference TRBV28 and TRBJ1-5, is DVKVTQSSRYLVKRTGEKVFLECVQDMDHENMFWYRQDPGLGLRLIYFSYDVKMKEKGDIPEGYSVSREKKERFSLILESASTNQTSMYLCASTRGAGNQPQHFGDGTRLSIL.